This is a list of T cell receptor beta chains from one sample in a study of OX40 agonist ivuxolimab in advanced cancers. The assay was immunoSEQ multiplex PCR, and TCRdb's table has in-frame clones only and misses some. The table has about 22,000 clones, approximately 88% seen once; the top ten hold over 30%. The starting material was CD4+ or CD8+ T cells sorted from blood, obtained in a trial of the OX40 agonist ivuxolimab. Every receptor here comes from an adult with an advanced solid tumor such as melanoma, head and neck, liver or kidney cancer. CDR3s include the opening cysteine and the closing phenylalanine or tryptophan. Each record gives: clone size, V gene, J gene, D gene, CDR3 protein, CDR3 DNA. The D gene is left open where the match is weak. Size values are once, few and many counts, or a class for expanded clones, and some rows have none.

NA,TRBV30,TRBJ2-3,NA,CAWIRGTHTDTQYF,TGTGCCTGGATAAGGGGGACCCACACAGATACGCAGTATTTT
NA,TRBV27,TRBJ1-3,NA,CASSSLPGGPSGNTIYF,TGTGCCAGCAGTTCCCTTCCCGGAGGCCCCTCTGGAAACACCATATATTTT
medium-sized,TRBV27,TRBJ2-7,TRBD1,CASKQGAGSYEQYF,TGTGCCAGCAAACAGGGGGCCGGGTCCTACGAGCAGTACTTC
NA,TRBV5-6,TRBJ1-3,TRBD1,CASSAGQGSGNTIYF,TGTGCCAGCAGCGCCGGACAGGGCTCTGGAAACACCATATATTTT
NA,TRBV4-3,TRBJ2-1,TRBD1,CASSPWDSRTYNEQFF,TGCGCCAGCAGCCCCTGGGACAGCCGAACCTACAATGAGCAGTTCTTC
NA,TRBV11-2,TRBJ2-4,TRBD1,CASSRQGAKNIQYF,TGTGCCAGCTCCCGACAGGGGGCCAAAAACATTCAGTACTTC
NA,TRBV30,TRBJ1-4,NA,CAWGYGTGVEKLFF,TGTGCCTGGGGATACGGGACCGGTGTTGAAAAACTGTTTTTT
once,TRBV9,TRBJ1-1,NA,CASSVLGAPEAFF,TGTGCCAGCAGCGTCTTGGGGGCCCCTGAAGCTTTCTTT
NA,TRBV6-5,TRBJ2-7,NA,CASSPQGSRSFEQYF,TGTGCCAGCAGTCCTCAAGGATCCCGTTCTTTCGAGCAGTACTTC
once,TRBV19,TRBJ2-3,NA,CASSAQGWTDTQYF,TGTGCCAGTAGTGCCCAGGGTTGGACAGATACGCAGTATTTT
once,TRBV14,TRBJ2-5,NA,CASSQGAGATQYF,TGTGCCAGCAGCCAGGGGGCTGGCGCCACCCAGTACTTC
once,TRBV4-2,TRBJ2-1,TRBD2,CASSQVGTINEQFF,TGTGCCAGCAGCCAAGTTGGGACTATCAATGAGCAGTTCTTC
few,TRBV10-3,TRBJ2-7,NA,CAISESFSAGDYEQYF,TGTGCCATCAGTGAGAGTTTCTCGGCAGGGGACTACGAGCAGTACTTC
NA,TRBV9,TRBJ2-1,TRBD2,CASSASGSDSSYNEQFF,TGTGCCAGCAGCGCTAGCGGGAGCGATAGCTCCTACAATGAGCAGTTCTTC
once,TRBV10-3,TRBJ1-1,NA,CASSLATTPRTEAFF,TGTGCCAGCAGCTTAGCAACGACACCCAGGACTGAAGCTTTCTTT
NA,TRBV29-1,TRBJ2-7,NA,CSASDSILGVYEQYF,TGCAGCGCCTCAGACAGTATCCTGGGGGTCTACGAGCAGTACTTC
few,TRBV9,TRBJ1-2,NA,CASGGGMRDGYTF,TGTGCCAGCGGAGGGGGAATGCGCGATGGCTACACCTTC
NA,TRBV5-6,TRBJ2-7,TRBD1,CASSPGQGAHEQYF,TGTGCCAGCAGCCCGGGACAGGGGGCCCACGAGCAGTACTTC
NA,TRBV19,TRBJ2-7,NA,CASSIEWGSGYEQYF,TGTGCCAGTAGTATAGAGTGGGGTTCGGGCTACGAGCAGTACTTC
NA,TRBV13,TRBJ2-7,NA,CASSSGGGADEQYF,TGTGCCAGCAGCTCCGGAGGGGGGGCCGACGAGCAGTACTTC
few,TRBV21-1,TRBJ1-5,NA,CASSDKGTHSNQPQHF,TGTGCCAGCAGCGACAAAGGGACCCATAGCAATCAGCCCCAGCATTTT
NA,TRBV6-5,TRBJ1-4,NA,CASSYAGPEKLFF,TGTGCCAGCAGTTACGCGGGACCGGAAAAACTGTTTTTT
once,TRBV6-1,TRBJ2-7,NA,CASSEGLYYEQYF,TGTGCCAGCAGTGAAGGACTGTACTACGAGCAGTACTTC
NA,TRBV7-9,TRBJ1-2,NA,CASSLGQVYGYTF,TGTGCCAGCAGCTTAGGACAGGTCTATGGCTACACCTTC
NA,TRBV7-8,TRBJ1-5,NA,CASSLDMSGNQPQHF,TGTGCCAGCAGCTTAGACATGTCGGGCAATCAGCCCCAGCATTTT
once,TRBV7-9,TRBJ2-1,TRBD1,CASSFPKDRGDTEQFF,TGTGCCAGCAGCTTCCCCAAGGACAGGGGAGATACTGAGCAGTTCTTC